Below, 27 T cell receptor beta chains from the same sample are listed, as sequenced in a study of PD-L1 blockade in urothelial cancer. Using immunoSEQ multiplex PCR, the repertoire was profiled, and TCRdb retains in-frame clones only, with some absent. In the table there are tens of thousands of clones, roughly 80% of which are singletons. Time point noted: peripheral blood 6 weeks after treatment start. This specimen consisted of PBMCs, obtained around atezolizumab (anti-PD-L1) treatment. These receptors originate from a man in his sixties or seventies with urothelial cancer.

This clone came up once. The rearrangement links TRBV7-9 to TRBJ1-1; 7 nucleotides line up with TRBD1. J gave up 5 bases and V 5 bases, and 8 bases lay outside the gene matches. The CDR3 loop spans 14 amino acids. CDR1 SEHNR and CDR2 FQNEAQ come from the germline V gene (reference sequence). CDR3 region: CASSARQGVTEAFF. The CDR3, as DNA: TGTGCCAGCAGCGCCCGACAGGGCGTAACTGAAGCTTTCTTT.

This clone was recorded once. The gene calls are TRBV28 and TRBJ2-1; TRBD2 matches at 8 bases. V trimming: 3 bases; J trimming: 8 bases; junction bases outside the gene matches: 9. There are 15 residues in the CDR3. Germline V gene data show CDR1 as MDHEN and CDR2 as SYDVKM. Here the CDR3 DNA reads TGTGCCAGCAGTTTGTCAGCGGGAGCCGGCGATGAGCAGTTCTTC. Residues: CASSLSAGAGDEQFF.

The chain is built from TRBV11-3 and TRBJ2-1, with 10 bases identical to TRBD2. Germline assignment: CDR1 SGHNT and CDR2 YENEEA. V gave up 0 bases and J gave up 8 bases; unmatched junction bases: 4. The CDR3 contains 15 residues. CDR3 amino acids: CASSLDGLAAHEQFF. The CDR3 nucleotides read TGTGCCAGCAGCTTAGATGGACTAGCGGCACATGAGCAGTTCTTC.

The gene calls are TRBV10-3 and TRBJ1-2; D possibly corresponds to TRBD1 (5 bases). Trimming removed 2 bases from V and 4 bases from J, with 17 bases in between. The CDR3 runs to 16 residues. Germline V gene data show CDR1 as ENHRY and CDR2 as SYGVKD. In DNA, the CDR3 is TGTGCCATCAGTGAGACGGAGACAGCAACGATCTATGGCTACACCTTC. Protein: CAISETETATIYGYTF.

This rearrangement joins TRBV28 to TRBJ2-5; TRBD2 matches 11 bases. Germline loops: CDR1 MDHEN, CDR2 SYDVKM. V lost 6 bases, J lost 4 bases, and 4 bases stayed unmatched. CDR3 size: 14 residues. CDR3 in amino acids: CASSRGLAGETQYF. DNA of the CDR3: TGTGCCAGCAGCCGTGGACTAGCGGGAGAGACCCAGTACTTC.

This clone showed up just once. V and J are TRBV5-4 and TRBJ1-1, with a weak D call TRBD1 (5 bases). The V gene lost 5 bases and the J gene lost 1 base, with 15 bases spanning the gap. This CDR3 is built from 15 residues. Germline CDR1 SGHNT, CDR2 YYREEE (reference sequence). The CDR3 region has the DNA TGTGCCAGCAGATATACCGGGGGGGGGAACACTGAAGCTTTCTTT. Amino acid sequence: CASRYTGGGNTEAFF.

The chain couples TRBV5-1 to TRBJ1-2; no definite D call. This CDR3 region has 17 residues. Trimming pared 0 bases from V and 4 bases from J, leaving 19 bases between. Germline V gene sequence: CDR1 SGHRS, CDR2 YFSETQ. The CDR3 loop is CASSLALGWEVGYGYTF. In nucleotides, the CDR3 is TGCGCCAGCAGCTTGGCCCTAGGATGGGAGGTGGGCTATGGCTACACCTTC.

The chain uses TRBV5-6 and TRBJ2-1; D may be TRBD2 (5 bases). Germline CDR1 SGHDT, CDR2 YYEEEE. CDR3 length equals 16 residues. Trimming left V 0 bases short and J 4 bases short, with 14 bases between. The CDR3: CASSLAARAGYNEQFF. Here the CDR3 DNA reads TGTGCCAGCAGCTTGGCAGCGAGGGCCGGTTACAATGAGCAGTTCTTC. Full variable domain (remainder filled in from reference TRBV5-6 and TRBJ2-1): DAGVTQSPTHLIKTRGQQVTLRCSPKSGHDTVSWYQQALGQGPQFIFQYYEEEERQRGNFPDRFSGHQFPNYSSELNVNALLLGDSALYLCASSLAARAGYNEQFFGPGTRLTVL.

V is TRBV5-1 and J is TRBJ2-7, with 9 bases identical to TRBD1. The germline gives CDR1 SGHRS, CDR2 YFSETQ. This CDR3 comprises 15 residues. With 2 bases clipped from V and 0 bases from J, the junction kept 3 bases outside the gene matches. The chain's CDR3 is CASSLTGGNSYEQYF. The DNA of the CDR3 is TGCGCCAGCAGCTTAACAGGGGGCAACTCCTACGAGCAGTACTTC. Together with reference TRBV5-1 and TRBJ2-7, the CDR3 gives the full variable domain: KAGVTQTPRYLIKTRGQQVTLSCSPISGHRSVSWYQQTPGQGLQFLFEYFSETQRNKGNFPGRFSGRQFSNSRSEMNVSTLELGDSALYLCASSLTGGNSYEQYFGPGTRLTVT.

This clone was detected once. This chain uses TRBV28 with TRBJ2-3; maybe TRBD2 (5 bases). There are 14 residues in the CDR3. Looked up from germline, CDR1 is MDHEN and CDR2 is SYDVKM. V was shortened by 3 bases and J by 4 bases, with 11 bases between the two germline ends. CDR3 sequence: CASSLRDLPDTQYF. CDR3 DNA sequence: TGTGCCAGCAGTTTGAGGGATTTACCAGATACGCAGTATTTT.

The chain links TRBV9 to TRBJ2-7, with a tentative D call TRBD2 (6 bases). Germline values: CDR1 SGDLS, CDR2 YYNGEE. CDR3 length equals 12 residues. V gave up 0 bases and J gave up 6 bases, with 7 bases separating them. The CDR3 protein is CASSVGLGEQYF. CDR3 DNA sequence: TGTGCCAGCAGCGTAGGACTAGGCGAGCAGTACTTC.

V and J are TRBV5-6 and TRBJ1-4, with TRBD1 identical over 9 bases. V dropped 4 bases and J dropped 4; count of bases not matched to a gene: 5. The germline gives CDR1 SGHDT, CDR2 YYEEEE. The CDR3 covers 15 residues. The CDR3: CASSVGQGLNEKLFF. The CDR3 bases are TGTGCCAGCAGCGTGGGACAGGGCCTTAATGAAAAACTGTTTTTT.

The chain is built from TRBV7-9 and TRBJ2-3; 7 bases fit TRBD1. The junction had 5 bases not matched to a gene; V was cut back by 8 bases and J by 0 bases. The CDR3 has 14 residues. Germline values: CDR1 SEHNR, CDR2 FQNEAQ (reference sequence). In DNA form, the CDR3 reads TGTGCCAGCTTGGCGGACAGGAGCACAGATACGCAGTATTTT. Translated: CASLADRSTDTQYF.

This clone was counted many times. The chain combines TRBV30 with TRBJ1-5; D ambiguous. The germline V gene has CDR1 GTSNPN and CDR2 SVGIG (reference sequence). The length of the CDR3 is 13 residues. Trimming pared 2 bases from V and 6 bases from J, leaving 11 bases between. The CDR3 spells CAWSLVSGQPQHF. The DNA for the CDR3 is TGTGCCTGGAGTCTGGTAAGCGGTCAGCCCCAGCATTTT.

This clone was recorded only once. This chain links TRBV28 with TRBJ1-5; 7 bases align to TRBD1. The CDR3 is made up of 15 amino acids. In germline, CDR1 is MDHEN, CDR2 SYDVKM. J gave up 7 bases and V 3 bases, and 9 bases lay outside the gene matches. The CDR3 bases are TGTGCCAGCAGTTTCCTCCGACAGGGACGCCAGCCCCAGCATTTT. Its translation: CASSFLRQGRQPQHF.

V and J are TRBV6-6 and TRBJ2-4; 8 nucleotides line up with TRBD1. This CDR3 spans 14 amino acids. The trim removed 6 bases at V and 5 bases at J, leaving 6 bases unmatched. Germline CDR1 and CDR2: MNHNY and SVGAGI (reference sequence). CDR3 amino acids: CASRSHRGENIQYF. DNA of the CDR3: TGTGCCAGCAGATCACACAGGGGGGAAAACATTCAGTACTTC.

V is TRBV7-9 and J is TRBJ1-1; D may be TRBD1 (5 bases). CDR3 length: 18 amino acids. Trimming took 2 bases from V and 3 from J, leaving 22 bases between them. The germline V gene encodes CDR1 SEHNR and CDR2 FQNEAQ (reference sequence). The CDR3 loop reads CASSLKGLGHLIDTEAFF. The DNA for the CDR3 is TGTGCCAGCAGCTTAAAGGGGTTGGGGCACCTGATCGACACTGAAGCTTTCTTT.

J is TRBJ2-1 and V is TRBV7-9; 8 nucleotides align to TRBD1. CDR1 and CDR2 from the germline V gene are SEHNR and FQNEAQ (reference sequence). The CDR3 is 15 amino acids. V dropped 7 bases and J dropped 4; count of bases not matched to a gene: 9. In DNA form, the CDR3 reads TGTGCCAGCACCGCCCAGGGGGCCGCTTACAATGAGCAGTTCTTC. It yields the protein CASTAQGAAYNEQFF.

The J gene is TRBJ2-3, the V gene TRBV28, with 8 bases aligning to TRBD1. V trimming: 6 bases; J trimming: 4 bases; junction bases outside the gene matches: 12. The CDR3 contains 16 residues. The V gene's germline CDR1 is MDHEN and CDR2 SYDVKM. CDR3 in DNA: TGTGCCAGCAGAAAACAGGGGGGCTATCGGTCAGATACGCAGTATTTT. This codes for CASRKQGGYRSDTQYF.

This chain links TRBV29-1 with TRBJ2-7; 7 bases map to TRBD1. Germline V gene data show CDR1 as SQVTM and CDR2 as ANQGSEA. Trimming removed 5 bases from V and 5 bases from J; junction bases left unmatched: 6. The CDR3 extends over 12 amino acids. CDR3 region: CSVRQGSHEQYF. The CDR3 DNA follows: TGCAGCGTTCGACAGGGTAGCCACGAGCAGTACTTC.

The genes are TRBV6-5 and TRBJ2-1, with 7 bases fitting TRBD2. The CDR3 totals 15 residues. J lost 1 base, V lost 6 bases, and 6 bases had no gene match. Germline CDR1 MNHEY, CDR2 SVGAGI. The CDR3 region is CASRSGVGSYNEQFF. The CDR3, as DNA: TGTGCCAGCAGAAGCGGGGTGGGGTCCTACAATGAGCAGTTCTTC.

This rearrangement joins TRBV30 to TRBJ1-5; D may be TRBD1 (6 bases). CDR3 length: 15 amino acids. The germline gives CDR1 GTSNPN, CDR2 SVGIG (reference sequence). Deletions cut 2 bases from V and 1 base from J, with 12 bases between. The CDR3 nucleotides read TGTGCCTGGAGTTCAGGGGTTCTAAGCAATCAGCCCCAGCATTTT. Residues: CAWSSGVLSNQPQHF.

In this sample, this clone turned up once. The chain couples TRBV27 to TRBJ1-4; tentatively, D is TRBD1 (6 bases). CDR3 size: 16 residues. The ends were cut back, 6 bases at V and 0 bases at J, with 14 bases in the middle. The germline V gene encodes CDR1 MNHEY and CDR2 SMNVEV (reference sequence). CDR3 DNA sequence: TGTGCCAGCAGATTAACAGGGATTGCAACTAATGAAAAACTGTTTTTT. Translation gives CASRLTGIATNEKLFF.

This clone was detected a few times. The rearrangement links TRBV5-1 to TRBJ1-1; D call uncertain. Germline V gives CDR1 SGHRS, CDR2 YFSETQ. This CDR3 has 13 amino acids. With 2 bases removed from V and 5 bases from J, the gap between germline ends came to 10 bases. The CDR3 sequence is CASSFAGGTEAFF. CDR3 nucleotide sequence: TGCGCCAGCAGCTTCGCGGGTGGGACTGAAGCTTTCTTT.

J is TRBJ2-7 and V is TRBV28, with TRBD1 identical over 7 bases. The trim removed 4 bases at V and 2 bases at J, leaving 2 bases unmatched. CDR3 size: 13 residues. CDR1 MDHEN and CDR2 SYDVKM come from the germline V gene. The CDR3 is CASSYQGAYEQYF. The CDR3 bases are TGTGCCAGCAGTTATCAGGGGGCCTACGAGCAGTACTTC.

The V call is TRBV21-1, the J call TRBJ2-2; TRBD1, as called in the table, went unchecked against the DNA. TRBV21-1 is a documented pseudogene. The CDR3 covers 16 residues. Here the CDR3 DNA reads TGTGCCAGCAGCAATCACAGGGTTGGGTATCCCGGGGAGCTGTTTTTT. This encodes CASSNHRVGYPGELFF.

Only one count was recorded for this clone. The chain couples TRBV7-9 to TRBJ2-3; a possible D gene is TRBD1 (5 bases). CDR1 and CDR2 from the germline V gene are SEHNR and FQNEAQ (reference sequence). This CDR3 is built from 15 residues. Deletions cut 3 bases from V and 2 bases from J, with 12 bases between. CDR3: CASSFAQTVTDTQYF. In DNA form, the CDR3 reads TGTGCCAGCAGCTTCGCTCAGACAGTCACAGATACGCAGTATTTT. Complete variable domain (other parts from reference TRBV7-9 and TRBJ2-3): DTGVSQNPRHKITKRGQNVTFRCDPISEHNRLYWYRQTLGQGPEFLTYFQNEAQLEKSRLLSDRFSAERPKGSFSTLEIQRTEQGDSAMYLCASSFAQTVTDTQYFGPGTRLTVL.